What follows are 21 T cell receptor beta chains derived from one specimen sequenced in a study of blood T cell repertoires in COVID-19. Assay: immunoSEQ multiplex PCR; the TCRdb copy retains only in-frame clones and omits some. The sample has some 58,000 clones, roughly 84% seen once. Specimen: peripheral blood. These receptors originate from a man between 50 and 59 years old with active COVID-19.

The chain couples TRBV18 to TRBJ2-1, with TRBD2 matching over 12 bases. This CDR3 is 16 amino acids long. Trimming removed 0 bases from V and 5 bases from J; junction bases left unmatched: 2. Germline loops: CDR1 KGHSH, CDR2 LQKENI. As DNA, the CDR3 is TGTGCCAGCTCACCACCGACTAGCGGGAGCAACAATGAGCAGTTCTTC. It is translated as CASSPPTSGSNNEQFF.

The V gene is TRBV5-1, the J gene TRBJ2-3; tentative D call: TRBD2 (7 bases). Trimming cost V 4 bases and J 0 bases, with 21 bases left between them. This CDR3 comprises 18 residues. The V gene's germline CDR1 is SGHRS and CDR2 YFSETQ. The chain's CDR3 is CASSRGSTGGLSTDTQYF. CDR3 DNA sequence: TGCGCCAGCAGCAGGGGTTCAACGGGGGGCCTGAGCACAGATACGCAGTATTTT.

V usage is TRBV19 and J usage is TRBJ1-1; 10 bases map to TRBD1. Germline-derived CDR1 and CDR2 are LNHDA and SQIVND (reference sequence). V shed 6 bases, J shed 3 bases, and the junction held 4 bases outside the gene matches. The CDR3 sequence is 14 residues long. This chain's CDR3 is CASSWTGGDTEAFF. The CDR3 coding sequence is TGTGCCAGTAGCTGGACAGGGGGGGACACTGAAGCTTTCTTT.

The chain carries TRBV5-8 and TRBJ2-1; tentative D call: TRBD1 (7 bases). V was trimmed by 7 bases and J by 4 bases, leaving 12 bases between them. CDR3 length equals 13 residues. Per the germline V gene, CDR1 is SGHTS and CDR2 is YDEGEE. The CDR3 is CASAGQRYNEQFF. As DNA, the CDR3 is TGTGCCAGCGCGGGACAGCGTTACAATGAGCAGTTCTTC.

This chain connects TRBV7-6 to TRBJ1-1, with D possibly TRBD1 on 5 matching bases. The V gene lost 5 bases and the J gene lost 11 bases, with 18 bases spanning the gap. Germline V gene sequence: CDR1 SGHVS, CDR2 FNYEAQ. CDR3 size: 13 residues. As DNA, the CDR3 is TGTGCCAGCAGCCCAGAAATTTGGGGGGTGGCTTTCTTT. Protein product: CASSPEIWGVAFF.

V gene TRBV27 combines with J gene TRBJ2-7, with TRBD2 matching over 9 bases. Germline CDR1 reads MNHEY; CDR2 reads SMNVEV (reference sequence). V was clipped by 3 bases and J by 2 bases; unmatched bases: 8. This CDR3 is built from 16 residues. The chain's CDR3 is CASSLQGGTSTYEQYF. CDR3 bases: TGTGCCAGCAGTTTGCAGGGGGGGACTAGCACCTACGAGCAGTACTTC.

This chain uses TRBV28 with TRBJ2-7, with TRBD1 identical over 9 bases. CDR1 is MDHEN and CDR2 is SYDVKM in the germline V gene. The CDR3 spans 14 residues. V was clipped by 6 bases and J by 0 bases; unmatched bases: 3. In DNA, the CDR3 is TGTGCCAGCAGGCTGACAGGGGGCTCCTACGAGCAGTACTTC. It codes for CASRLTGGSYEQYF.

The chain joins TRBV20-1 to TRBJ1-2, with 7 bases that match TRBD1. CDR3 length: 11 amino acids. V was clipped by 7 bases and J by 8 bases; unmatched bases: 7. CDR1 and CDR2 from the germline V gene are DFQATT and SNEGSKA (reference sequence). The CDR3 spells CSVQGIQGYTF. The CDR3 nucleotides are TGCAGTGTACAGGGGATACAAGGCTACACCTTC.

The rearrangement uses TRBV11-2 and TRBJ2-1, with 7 bases matching TRBD2. Germline-derived CDR1 and CDR2 are SGHAT and FQNNGV. The CDR3 contains 17 residues. Trimming removed 3 bases from V and 5 bases from J; junction bases left unmatched: 13. CDR3 sequence: CASSFFRATSVDNEQFF. Here the CDR3 DNA reads TGTGCCAGCAGCTTTTTCCGCGCCACTAGCGTAGACAATGAGCAGTTCTTC.

The J gene is TRBJ2-5, the V gene TRBV7-9, with TRBD1 identical over 10 bases. Germline V gene lookup returns CDR1 SEHNR and CDR2 FQNEAQ (reference sequence). V shed 0 bases, J shed 6 bases, and the junction held 4 bases outside the gene matches. The CDR3 is 15 amino acids. The CDR3 coding sequence is TGTGCCAGCAGCTTAGCGACAGGGGGCAGGCAGACCCAGTACTTC. This translates into CASSLATGGRQTQYF.

The rearrangement uses TRBV5-6 and TRBJ2-5; TRBD1 might be the D (6 bases). V was shortened by 0 bases and J by 2 bases, with 8 bases between the two germline ends. This CDR3 is built from 14 residues. From germline, CDR1 is SGHDT and CDR2 YYEEEE. The CDR3 region has the DNA TGTGCCAGCAGCTTGGTTACAGGGCAAGAGACCCAGTACTTC. It translates to CASSLVTGQETQYF. The entire variable domain, with the rest obtained from reference TRBV5-6 and TRBJ2-5, is as follows: DAGVTQSPTHLIKTRGQQVTLRCSPKSGHDTVSWYQQALGQGPQFIFQYYEEEERQRGNFPDRFSGHQFPNYSSELNVNALLLGDSALYLCASSLVTGQETQYFGPGTRLLVL.

The rearrangement links TRBV30 to TRBJ2-5; D call uncertain. The CDR3 totals 12 residues. The ends were cut back, 2 bases at V and 1 base at J, with 5 bases in the middle. In germline, CDR1 is GTSNPN, CDR2 SVGIG (reference sequence). The CDR3 loop reads CAWSPVQETQYF. The CDR3, as DNA: TGTGCCTGGAGTCCGGTCCAAGAGACCCAGTACTTC. The full variable domain, completed using reference TRBV30 and TRBJ2-5, is SQTIHQWPATLVQPVGSPLSLECTVEGTSNPNLYWYRQAAGRGLQLLFYSVGIGQISSEVPQNLSASRPQDRQFILSSKKLLLSDSGFYLCAWSPVQETQYFGPGTRLLVL.

CDR3: CASSLAGGLISYEQYF. CDR3 sequence (DNA): TGTGCCAGCAGCTTGGCCGGGGGACTTATCTCCTACGAGCAGTACTTC. The chain combines TRBV5-6 with TRBJ2-7, with D tentatively TRBD2 (6 bases). The CDR3 is 16 residues long. Trimming pared 0 bases from V and 0 bases from J, leaving 13 bases between. CDR1 SGHDT and CDR2 YYEEEE come from the germline V gene.

This clone was detected only a few times. The chain employs TRBV6-5 and TRBJ1-2; 8 bases are shared with TRBD1. The CDR3 is 13 residues long. Germline-derived CDR1 and CDR2 are MNHEY and SVGAGI. V lost 6 bases, J lost 7 bases, and 7 bases stayed unmatched. The CDR3 protein is CASRQGAKGGYTF. CDR3 nucleotides: TGTGCCAGCAGGCAGGGGGCAAAAGGTGGCTACACCTTC.

The V call is TRBV3-1 (or the pseudogene TRBV3-2), the J call TRBJ1-2; TRBD1 might be the D (5 bases). Trimming removed 5 bases at V and 4 bases at J, with 26 bases between. Germline-derived CDR1 and CDR2 are LGHDT and YNNKEL (reference sequence). The CDR3 is 18 amino acids. CDR3 residues: CASSFLMGRRGPSYGYTF. The DNA for the CDR3 is TGTGCCAGCAGCTTTTTAATGGGACGGAGGGGCCCTTCCTATGGCTACACCTTC.

This chain joins TRBV11-3 and TRBJ2-1, with 13 bases fitting TRBD2. Germline values: CDR1 SGHNT, CDR2 YENEEA. The V and J ends lost 1 base and 10 bases, in that order; junction bases with no gene match: 4. CDR3 size: 15 residues. CDR3: CASSLVGLAGSEQFF. The CDR3, as DNA: TGTGCCAGCAGCTTAGTGGGACTAGCGGGGAGCGAGCAGTTCTTC.

V is TRBV7-2 and J is TRBJ2-7; D perhaps matches TRBD2 (5 bases). The ends were cut back, 1 base at V and 2 bases at J, with 9 bases in the middle. This CDR3 has 14 residues. Germline V gives CDR1 SGHTA, CDR2 FQGNSA. DNA of the CDR3: TGTGCCAGCAGCTTAGGAGTGGGAGCCTACGAGCAGTACTTC. It yields the protein CASSLGVGAYEQYF.

The CDR3 DNA reads as TGTGCCAGCAGTTACCCGGACAGTCCCCTCCACTTT. It yields the protein CASSYPDSPLHF. The V gene is TRBV6-6, the J gene TRBJ1-6; possible D gene TRBD1, 6 bases. CDR1 and CDR2 from the germline V gene are MNHNY and SVGAGI (reference sequence). Trimming took 2 bases from V and 13 from J, leaving 9 bases between them. The CDR3 is 12 amino acids.

The CDR3 nucleotides read TGTCCATTAAGGACAGGCCAATGGACTAGCGCTCAGACCCCGAACACCGGGGAGCTGTTTTTT. This sequence encodes CPLRTGQWTSAQTPNTGELFF. The chain couples TRBV9 to TRBJ2-2, with 9 bases lining up with TRBD2. CDR1 and CDR2 from the germline V gene are SGDLS and YYNGEE. The CDR3 has 21 residues.

The chain uses TRBV7-9 and TRBJ1-2; D might be TRBD1 (5 bases). Per the germline V gene, CDR1 is SEHNR and CDR2 is FQNEAQ (reference sequence). The germline V and J ends were trimmed by 5 bases and 6 bases, with 16 bases remaining between them. The CDR3 is made up of 14 amino acids. The chain's CDR3 is CASSLGGTENGYTF. The CDR3 DNA sequence: TGTGCCAGCAGCCTCGGGGGTACAGAAAATGGCTACACCTTC.

V gene TRBV7-2 combines with J gene TRBJ2-1; maybe TRBD2 (6 bases). Trimming took off 0 bases at V and 4 bases at J, with 10 bases between the two ends. The V gene's germline CDR1 is SGHTA and CDR2 FQGNSA. CDR3 length: 15 residues. The CDR3 DNA sequence: TGTGCCAGCAGCTTAGCAGGGCGGGGTTACAATGAGCAGTTCTTC. This translates into CASSLAGRGYNEQFF.